This T cell receptor (beta chain) was found in a study of blood T cell repertoires in COVID-19. Study information: Both acute and convalescent COVID-19 samples were obtained from the United States, Italy and Spain. The analysed material was cDNA or gDNA that came from T cells, B-cell-depleted T cells, or PBMCs.

Authors' processing steps: Using reference gene primer amplification, nucleated cell counts were estimated. Only in-frame clones appear in the TCRdb table, and some are missing; sequencing was by immunoSEQ multiplex PCR. V and J calls and clone size come straight from that table; D and trimming were deduced from the DNA. Among under 80,000 clones, 75% to 90% were seen once, and the ten largest hold roughly 15%. CDR3 length: 15 amino acids. V was clipped by 7 bases and J by 5 bases, with 17 bases between them. Germline values: CDR1 MDHEN, CDR2 SYDVKM. The sample taken for sequencing was peripheral blood. The sequence derives from a human donor in a cohort sampled during active COVID-19. The chain has TRBV28 and TRBJ1-4; D gene uncertain. The CDR3 DNA sequence: TGTGCCAGCACCCCTCCCGGGGTCCCAAATGAAAAACTGTTTTTT. Translating gives CASTPPGVPNEKLFF. The entire variable domain, with the rest obtained from reference TRBV28 and TRBJ1-4, is as follows: DVKVTQSSRYLVKRTGEKVFLECVQDMDHENMFWYRQDPGLGLRLIYFSYDVKMKEKGDIPEGYSVSREKKERFSLILESASTNQTSMYLCASTPPGVPNEKLFFGSGTQLSVL.